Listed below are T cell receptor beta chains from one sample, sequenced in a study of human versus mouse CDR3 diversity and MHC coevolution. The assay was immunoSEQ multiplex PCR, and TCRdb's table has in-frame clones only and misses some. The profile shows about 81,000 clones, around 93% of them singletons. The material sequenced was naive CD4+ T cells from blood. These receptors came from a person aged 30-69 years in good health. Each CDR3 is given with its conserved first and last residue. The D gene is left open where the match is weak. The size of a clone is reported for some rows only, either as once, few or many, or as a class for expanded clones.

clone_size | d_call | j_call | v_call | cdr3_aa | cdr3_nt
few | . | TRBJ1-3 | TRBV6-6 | CASSYSNGQGNTIYF | TGTGCCAGCAGTTACTCGAACGGACAGGGAAACACCATATATTTT
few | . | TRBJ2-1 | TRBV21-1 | CASSKGGRSSYNEQFF | TGTGCCAGCAGCAAAGGGGGCAGGAGCTCCTACAATGAGCAGTTCTTC
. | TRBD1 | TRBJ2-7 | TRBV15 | CATSSPLRTGAYEQYF | TGTGCCACCAGCTCGCCCCTCCGGACAGGGGCCTACGAGCAGTACTTC
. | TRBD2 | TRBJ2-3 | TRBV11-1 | CASSFKRETDTQYF | TGTGCCAGCAGCTTTAAGCGGGAGACAGATACGCAGTATTTT
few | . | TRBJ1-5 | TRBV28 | CASSQQEPQHF | TGTGCCAGCAGCCAACAAGAGCCCCAGCATTTT
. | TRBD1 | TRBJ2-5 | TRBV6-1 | CAGTGQGRETQYF | TGTGCCGGGACCGGACAGGGCCGGGAGACCCAGTACTTC
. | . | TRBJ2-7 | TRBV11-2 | CASSHRGGRLENYEQYF | TGTGCCAGCAGCCATAGGGGAGGCAGGCTAGAGAACTACGAGCAGTACTTC
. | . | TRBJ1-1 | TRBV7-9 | CASSLVISGASTEAFF | TGTGCCAGCAGCTTAGTAATCTCGGGAGCTAGCACTGAAGCTTTCTTT
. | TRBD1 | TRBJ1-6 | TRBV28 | CASTPGGGLGPNSPLHF | TGTGCCAGCACCCCAGGAGGGGGCCTCGGTCCTAATTCACCCCTCCACTTT
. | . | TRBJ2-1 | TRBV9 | CASSPRTVQYNEQFF | TGTGCCAGCAGCCCTCGGACAGTGCAGTACAATGAGCAGTTCTTC
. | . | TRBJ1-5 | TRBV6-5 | CASSLQANINQPQHF | TGTGCCAGCAGCCTACAGGCGAATATCAATCAGCCCCAGCATTTT
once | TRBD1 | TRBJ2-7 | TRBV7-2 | CASSPDRDRGDEQYF | TGTGCCAGCAGCCCGGACCGGGACAGGGGTGACGAGCAGTACTTC
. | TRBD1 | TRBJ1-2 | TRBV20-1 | CSTGTGLGYTF | TGCAGTACCGGGACAGGGCTTGGCTACACCTTC
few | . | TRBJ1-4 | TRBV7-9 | CASSLRLINEKLFF | TGTGCCAGCAGCCTCCGACTGATTAATGAAAAACTGTTTTTT
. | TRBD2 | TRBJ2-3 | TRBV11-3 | CASSSPVWAGGRTDTQYF | TGTGCCAGCAGCTCCCCCGTCTGGGCGGGGGGGCGCACAGATACGCAGTATTTT
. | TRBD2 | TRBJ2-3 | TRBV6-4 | CASSPSGGGDTQYF | TGTGCCAGCAGTCCTAGCGGGGGCGGAGATACGCAGTATTTT
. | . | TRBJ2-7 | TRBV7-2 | CASSLARLNEQYF | TGTGCCAGCAGCTTAGCGCGACTGAACGAGCAGTACTTC
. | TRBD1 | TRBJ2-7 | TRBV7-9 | CASSLAQTGDEQYF | TGTGCCAGCAGCTTAGCGCAGACAGGGGACGAGCAGTACTTC
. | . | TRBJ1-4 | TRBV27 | CASSPYRATNEKLFF | TGTGCCAGCAGTCCCTACAGAGCAACTAATGAAAAACTGTTTTTT
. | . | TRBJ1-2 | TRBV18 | CASSPGPGLNYGYTF | TGTGCCAGCTCACCGGGACCGGGACTTAACTATGGCTACACCTTC
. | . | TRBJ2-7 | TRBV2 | CASKGDTTDYEQYF | TGTGCCAGCAAAGGGGACACTACGGACTACGAGCAGTACTTC
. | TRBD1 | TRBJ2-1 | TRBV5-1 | CASSLEGQGVAEQFF | TGCGCCAGCAGCTTGGAGGGACAGGGAGTCGCTGAGCAGTTCTTC
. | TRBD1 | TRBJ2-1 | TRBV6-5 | CASSSGQGINNEQFF | TGTGCCAGCAGTTCTGGACAGGGAATTAACAATGAGCAGTTCTTC
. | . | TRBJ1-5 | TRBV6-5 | CASSPGHSRLRAQHF | TGTGCCAGCAGCCCCGGACATAGCCGATTAAGGGCCCAGCATTTT
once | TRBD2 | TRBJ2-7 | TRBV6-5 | CASKGGTYEQYF | TGTGCCAGCAAGGGAGGGACCTACGAGCAGTACTTC
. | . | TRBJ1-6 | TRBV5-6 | CASSLWQVIYNSPLHF | TGTGCCAGCTCACTCTGGCAGGTGATCTATAATTCACCCCTCCACTTT
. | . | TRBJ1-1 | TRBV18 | CASSPGSPEAFF | TGTGCCAGCTCACCGGGGAGCCCTGAAGCTTTCTTT
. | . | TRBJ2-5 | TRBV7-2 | CASSPRQKETQYF | TGTGCCAGCAGCCCCCGACAGAAAGAGACCCAGTACTTC
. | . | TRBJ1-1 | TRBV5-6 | CASSLPGYNEAFF | TGTGCCAGCAGCTTACCAGGGTATAATGAAGCTTTCTTT
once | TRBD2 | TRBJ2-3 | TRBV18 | CASSPRAGGGTDTQYF | TGTGCCAGCTCACCACGGGCCGGGGGGGGCACAGATACGCAGTATTTT
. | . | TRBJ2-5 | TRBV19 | CASRGASGQETQYF | TGTGCCAGTAGGGGGGCTAGCGGCCAAGAGACCCAGTACTTC
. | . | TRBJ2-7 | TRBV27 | CASSLARAHSGVIPYEQYF | TGTGCCAGCAGTTTAGCCAGGGCCCATTCGGGGGTTATTCCCTACGAGCAGTACTTC
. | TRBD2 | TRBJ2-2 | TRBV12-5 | CASGLGLAGGGLTGELFF | TGTGCTAGTGGTTTGGGACTAGCGGGAGGAGGGTTAACCGGGGAGCTGTTTTTT
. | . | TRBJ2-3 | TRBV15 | CATSREEGADTQYF | TGTGCCACCAGCAGAGAAGAGGGTGCGGATACGCAGTATTTT
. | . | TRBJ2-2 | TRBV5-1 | CASSSGTRNGGELFF | TGCGCCAGCAGCTCCGGGACACGCAATGGCGGGGAGCTGTTTTTT
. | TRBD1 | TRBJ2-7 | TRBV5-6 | CASRAGGHYEQYF | TGTGCCAGCAGGGCAGGGGGACACTACGAGCAGTACTTC
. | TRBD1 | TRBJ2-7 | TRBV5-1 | CASSVGQGGTYEQYF | TGCGCCAGCAGCGTGGGACAGGGGGGCACCTACGAGCAGTACTTC
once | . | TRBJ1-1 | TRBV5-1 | CASSLAPNTEAFF | TGCGCCAGCAGCTTGGCTCCCAACACTGAAGCTTTCTTT
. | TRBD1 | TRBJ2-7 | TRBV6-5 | CASSYFRGNEQYF | TGTGCCAGCAGTTATTTCAGGGGGAACGAGCAGTACTTC
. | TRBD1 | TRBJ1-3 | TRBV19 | CASSIQGAAYGNTIYF | TGTGCCAGTAGTATACAGGGGGCAGCGTACGGAAACACCATATATTTT
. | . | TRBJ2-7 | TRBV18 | CASSPSGGSPSEQYF | TGTGCCAGCTCACCGTCCGGGGGTAGCCCCAGCGAGCAGTACTTC
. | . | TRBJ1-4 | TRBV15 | CATSRDRGSTNEKLFF | TGTGCCACCAGCAGAGATAGGGGATCAACTAATGAAAAACTGTTTTTT
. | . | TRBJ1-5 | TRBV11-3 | CASSLSGGVFVYSNQPQHF | TGTGCCAGCAGCTTATCCGGCGGGGTTTTTGTTTATAGCAATCAGCCCCAGCATTTT
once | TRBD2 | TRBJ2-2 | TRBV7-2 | CASSSRGGPATGELFF | TGTGCCAGCAGCTCCCGCGGGGGGCCGGCCACCGGGGAGCTGTTTTTT
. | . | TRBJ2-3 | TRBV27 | CASSRSGTDTQYF | TGTGCCAGCAGTCGGAGCGGCACAGATACGCAGTATTTT
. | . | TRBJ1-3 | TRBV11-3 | CASSTGAGNTIYF | TGTGCCAGCTCCACAGGCGCTGGAAACACCATATATTTT
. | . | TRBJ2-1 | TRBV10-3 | CAISEGGYNEQFF | TGTGCCATCAGTGAGGGCGGGTACAATGAGCAGTTCTTC
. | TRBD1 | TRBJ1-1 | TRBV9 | CASSQGQGMVDEAFF | TGTGCCAGCAGCCAGGGACAGGGAATGGTGGATGAAGCTTTCTTT
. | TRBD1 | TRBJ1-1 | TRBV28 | CASSPDRDTEAFF | TGTGCCAGCAGCCCGGACAGGGACACTGAAGCTTTCTTT
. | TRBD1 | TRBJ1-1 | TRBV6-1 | CASSARGTVEAFF | TGTGCCAGCAGCGCCAGGGGGACGGTTGAAGCTTTCTTT
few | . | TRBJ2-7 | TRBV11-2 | CASSRTTSSSYEQYF | TGTGCCAGCAGCAGGACTACCTCGAGCTCCTACGAGCAGTACTTC
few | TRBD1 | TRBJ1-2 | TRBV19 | CASSRTGGEGYTF | TGTGCCAGTAGCCGGACAGGGGGTGAAGGCTACACCTTC
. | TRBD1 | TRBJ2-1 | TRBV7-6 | CASSRNTGVEEQFF | TGTGCCAGCAGCCGTAATACAGGGGTTGAGGAGCAGTTCTTC
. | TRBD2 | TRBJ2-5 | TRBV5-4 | CASSLRLAGATYQETQYF | TGTGCCAGCAGCTTGCGGCTAGCGGGAGCTACCTACCAAGAGACCCAGTACTTC